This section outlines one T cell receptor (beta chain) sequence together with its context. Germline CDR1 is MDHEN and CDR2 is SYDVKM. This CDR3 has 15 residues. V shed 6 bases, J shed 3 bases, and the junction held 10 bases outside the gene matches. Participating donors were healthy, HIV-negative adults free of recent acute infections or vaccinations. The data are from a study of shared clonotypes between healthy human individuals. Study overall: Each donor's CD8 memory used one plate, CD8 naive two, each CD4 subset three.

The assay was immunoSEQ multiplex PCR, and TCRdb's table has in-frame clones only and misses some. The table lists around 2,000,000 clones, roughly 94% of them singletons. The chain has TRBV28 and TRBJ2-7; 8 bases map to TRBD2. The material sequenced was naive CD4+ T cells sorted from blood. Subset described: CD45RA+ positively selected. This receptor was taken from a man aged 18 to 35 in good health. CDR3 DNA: TGTGCCAGCAGACGGGGGGGGCTCGGGAGCTACGAGCAGTACTTC. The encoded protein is CASRRGGLGSYEQYF.